The source of this T cell receptor beta chain is a study of blood T cells in healthy people across ages. The use of a sample-barcoded 5' primer and a J-beta primer mix characterized a second PCR of about 7 to 12 cycles. TCRdb redid the calling of the 5' RACE reads with MiXCR, one entry per CDR3 protein. The repertoire holds 910,000 or so distinct CDR3 sequences, with roughly 51% as singletons. CDR3 length: 14 residues. CDR1 is SGHRS, CDR2 YFSETQ, per germline. There were at least 5.5 micrograms of total RNA extracted from every sample. Sample: blood. This chain connects TRBV5-1 to TRBJ2-5; 11 bases match TRBD2. The J call may be incorrect, as the DNA end agrees better with TRBJ2-7. This TCR was recovered from a woman in her sixties or seventies in good health. CDR3 sequence (DNA): TGCGCCAGCAGCTTGGGACTAGCGGGAATCGAGCAGTACTTC. It yields the protein CASSLGLAGIEQYF.